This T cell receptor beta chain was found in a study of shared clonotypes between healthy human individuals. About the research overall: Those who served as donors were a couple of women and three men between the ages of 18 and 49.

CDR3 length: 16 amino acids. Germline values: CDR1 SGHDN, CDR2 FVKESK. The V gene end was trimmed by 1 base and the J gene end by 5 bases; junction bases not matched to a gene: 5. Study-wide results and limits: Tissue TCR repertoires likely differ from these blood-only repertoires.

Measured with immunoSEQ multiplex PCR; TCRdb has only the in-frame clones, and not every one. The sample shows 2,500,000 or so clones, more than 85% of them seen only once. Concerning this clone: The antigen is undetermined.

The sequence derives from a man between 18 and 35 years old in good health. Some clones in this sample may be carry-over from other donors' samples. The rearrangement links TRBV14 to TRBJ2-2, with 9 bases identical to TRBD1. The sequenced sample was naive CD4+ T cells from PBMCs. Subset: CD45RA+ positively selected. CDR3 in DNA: TGTGCCAGCAGCCAAGGTCCGGGACAGGGTACCGGGGAGCTGTTTTTT. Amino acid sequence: CASSQGPGQGTGELFF.